A single sample gave rise to the 26 T cell receptor beta chains below, sequenced in a study of T cell changes during pregnancy in multiple sclerosis. TCRdb's copy holds only in-frame clones and misses some; the assay was immunoSEQ multiplex PCR. The repertoire holds under 75,000 clones, about 91% seen once, with 2.3% in the top ten. The sample here was peripheral blood, taken in the first trimester of pregnancy. The source of these receptors is a female donor with multiple sclerosis, enrolled in a pregnancy study.

This rearrangement joins TRBV18 to TRBJ2-7; TRBD2 matches 9 bases. V was clipped by 3 bases and J by 0 bases; unmatched bases: 3. The CDR3 spans 15 residues. Germline assignment: CDR1 KGHSH and CDR2 LQKENI. CDR3 coding DNA: TGTGCCAGCTCACCCATTAGCGGGAGCTCCTACGAGCAGTACTTC. It translates to CASSPISGSSYEQYF. Full variable domain (rest looked up from reference TRBV18 and TRBJ2-7): NAGVMQNPRHLVRRRGQEARLRCSPMKGHSHVYWYRQLPEEGLKFMVYLQKENIIDESGMPKERFSAEFPKEGPSILRIQQVVRGDSAAYFCASSPISGSSYEQYFGPGTRLTVT.

The CDR3 is CASSPAGTGVYNEQFF. In DNA form, the CDR3 reads TGTGCCAGCAGCCCGGCCGGGACAGGGGTGTACAATGAGCAGTTCTTC. This rearrangement joins TRBV7-2 to TRBJ2-1; 10 bases agree with TRBD1. CDR3 length equals 16 residues. Per germline, CDR1 SGHTA and CDR2 FQGNSA. The ends lost 5 bases at V and 4 bases at J; junction bases unmatched: 8.

The gene calls are TRBV27 and TRBJ2-7; D might be TRBD2 (7 bases). CDR3 length: 13 amino acids. The germline gives CDR1 MNHEY, CDR2 SMNVEV (reference sequence). V dropped 6 bases and J dropped 12 bases, with 21 bases sitting between them. The CDR3: CASSSTPGGYLYF. DNA for the CDR3: TGTGCCAGCAGCTCCACCCCGGGGGGCTATCTGTACTTC.

This chain connects TRBV5-1 to TRBJ2-3; TRBD1 matches 7 bases. The germline V gene has CDR1 SGHRS and CDR2 YFSETQ. The CDR3 contains 15 residues. J gave up 1 base and V 0 bases, and 2 bases lay outside the gene matches. This chain's CDR3 is CASSLGGGGTDTQYF. In DNA form, the CDR3 reads TGCGCCAGCAGCTTGGGAGGGGGCGGCACAGATACGCAGTATTTT.

The chain employs TRBV5-5 and TRBJ2-3, with 12 bases matching TRBD2. The ends lost 3 bases at V and 2 bases at J; junction bases unmatched: 4. This CDR3 is built from 16 residues. Looked up from germline, CDR1 is SGHKS and CDR2 is YYEKEE (reference sequence). CDR3 residues: CASSSGLAGYTDTQYF. In DNA, the CDR3 is TGTGCCAGCAGCTCCGGACTAGCGGGGTACACAGATACGCAGTATTTT.

The V and J genes are TRBV20-1 and TRBJ1-1; D gene uncertain. Germline V lookup: CDR1 DFQATT, CDR2 SNEGSKA (reference sequence). This CDR3 has 10 amino acids. DNA for the CDR3: TGCAGCCCCGCGAGTACTGAAGCTTTCTTT. Translated, it gives CSPASTEAFF.

The gene calls are TRBV30 and TRBJ2-7; 8 bases are a match to TRBD2. Germline V gene sequence: CDR1 GTSNPN, CDR2 SVGIG (reference sequence). Trimming at V came to 0 bases and at J to 2 bases, leaving 6 bases not matched to a gene. This CDR3 comprises 15 residues. As DNA, the CDR3 is TGTGCCTGGAGTGTAATCGGGGGGGCAGCCTACGAGCAGTACTTC. The encoded protein is CAWSVIGGAAYEQYF.

The table lists this clone with a count of one. The CDR3, as DNA: TGTGCCAGCAGCTTAACGGCCAGGGGATCCTACAATGAGCAGTTCTTC. As protein: CASSLTARGSYNEQFF. The chain is built from TRBV7-8 and TRBJ2-1; the D gene is possibly TRBD1 (6 bases). Trimming removed 2 bases from V and 1 base from J, with 12 bases in between. The CDR3 contains 16 residues. Germline V CDR1 and CDR2: SGHVS, FQNEAQ.

The chain uses TRBV13 and TRBJ2-7, with 7 nucleotides matching TRBD1. The CDR3 length is 14 residues. V trimming: 0 bases; J trimming: 2 bases; junction bases outside the gene matches: 1. The V gene's germline CDR1 is PRHDT and CDR2 FYEKMQ (reference sequence). CDR3 region: CASSLGGGPYEQYF. The CDR3 bases are TGTGCCAGCAGCTTAGGAGGGGGCCCCTACGAGCAGTACTTC.

The sample holds one count of this clone. This chain uses TRBV7-2 with TRBJ1-6; D perhaps matches TRBD1 (6 bases). CDR1 is SGHTA and CDR2 is FQGNSA in the germline V gene. The length of the CDR3 is 17 residues. V lost 0 bases and J lost 4, with 13 bases in between. DNA for the CDR3: TGTGCCAGCAGCTTAGCACTTCAGGGGCGGTATAATTCACCCCTCCACTTT. Protein sequence: CASSLALQGRYNSPLHF.

Only one count was recorded for this clone. The rearrangement uses TRBV5-1 and TRBJ2-2; D might be TRBD2 (5 bases). The CDR3 totals 16 residues. Between the trimmed V and J ends, which lost 0 bases and 2 bases, there was a span of 11 bases. Germline V gene data show CDR1 as SGHRS and CDR2 as YFSETQ. The CDR3 protein is CASSLESGSNTGELFF. The CDR3 DNA is TGCGCCAGCAGCTTGGAGTCGGGGTCTAACACCGGGGAGCTGTTTTTT.

This chain connects TRBV19 to TRBJ1-2, with TRBD1 matching over 7 bases. This CDR3 is built from 12 residues. Germline V gene lookup returns CDR1 LNHDA and CDR2 SQIVND (reference sequence). V dropped 5 bases and J dropped 8; count of bases not matched to a gene: 5. The CDR3 sequence is CASSSPGGGYTF. The CDR3 DNA reads TGTGCCAGTAGTTCGCCAGGGGGGGGCTACACCTTC.

The chain couples TRBV29-1 to TRBJ1-1, with TRBD1 matching 8 bases. From germline, CDR1 is SQVTM and CDR2 ANQGSEA. The CDR3 spans 13 residues. V lost 6 bases to trimming and J lost 2 bases; unmatched junction nucleotides: 5. The CDR3 here is CSVTGTGNTEAFF. The CDR3 DNA is TGCAGCGTGACCGGGACAGGTAACACTGAAGCTTTCTTT.

This clone was recorded a few times. J is TRBJ1-2 and V is TRBV29-1; weak D call: TRBD1 (5 bases). CDR1 is SQVTM, CDR2 ANQGSEA, per germline. The CDR3 loop spans 12 amino acids. V lost 7 bases to trimming and J lost 4 bases, with 13 bases between them. The CDR3 nucleotides are TGCAGCGCTGGGATAGACAGCTATGGCTACACCTTC. This encodes CSAGIDSYGYTF.

This clone occurred a few times. This rearrangement joins TRBV30 to TRBJ1-1; no reliable D call. V gave up 0 bases and J gave up 2 bases, with 13 bases separating them. The germline V gene encodes CDR1 GTSNPN and CDR2 SVGIG (reference sequence). This CDR3 has 15 amino acids. CDR3 protein: CAWSVRPTINTEAFF. For the CDR3, the DNA is TGTGCCTGGAGTGTACGACCGACAATAAACACTGAAGCTTTCTTT. The variable domain in full, with the rest retrieved from reference TRBV30 and TRBJ1-1, is SQTIHQWPATLVQPVGSPLSLECTVEGTSNPNLYWYRQAAGRGLQLLFYSVGIGQISSEVPQNLSASRPQDRQFILSSKKLLLSDSGFYLCAWSVRPTINTEAFFGQGTRLTVV.

Only a few counts were recorded for this clone. V and J are TRBV5-1 and TRBJ2-7, with D tentatively TRBD2 (6 bases). The CDR3 spans 16 residues. V lost 3 bases and J 6 bases, leaving 22 bases between the germline ends. Looked up from germline, CDR1 is SGHRS and CDR2 is YFSETQ. CDR3 sequence reads: CASSSTGTGRIGEQYF. The CDR3 coding sequence is TGCGCCAGCAGCTCAACGGGAACCGGGAGAATAGGCGAGCAGTACTTC. Drawing the rest from reference TRBV5-1 and TRBJ2-7, the complete variable domain is KAGVTQTPRYLIKTRGQQVTLSCSPISGHRSVSWYQQTPGQGLQFLFEYFSETQRNKGNFPGRFSGRQFSNSRSEMNVSTLELGDSALYLCASSSTGTGRIGEQYFGPGTRLTVT.

The chain has TRBV5-5 and TRBJ1-1; D unresolved. Germline V CDR1 and CDR2: SGHKS, YYEKEE (reference sequence). V was pared by 3 bases and J by 1 base, with 10 bases between. The CDR3 sequence is 14 residues long. The CDR3 nucleotides read TGTGCCAGCAGCTCCTCAGACTGGAACACTGAAGCTTTCTTT. Residues: CASSSSDWNTEAFF.

This chain connects TRBV10-3 to TRBJ1-1; D may be TRBD1 (6 bases). This CDR3 comprises 15 residues. Per the germline V gene, CDR1 is ENHRY and CDR2 is SYGVKD. V was trimmed by 5 bases and J by 3 bases, leaving 16 bases between them. CDR3 in DNA: TGTGCCATCAGTCTCTGGCAGGGGAGCGACACTGAAGCTTTCTTT. Translation: CAISLWQGSDTEAFF.

V is TRBV7-9 and J is TRBJ2-7, with no clear D. V was shortened by 5 bases and J by 1 base, with 6 bases between the two germline ends. This CDR3 has 12 residues. Per the germline V gene, CDR1 is SEHNR and CDR2 is FQNEAQ (reference sequence). CDR3: CASSLYSYEQYF. The CDR3 nucleotides are TGTGCCAGCAGCCTCTATTCCTACGAGCAGTACTTC.

This clone has just one count. The chain links TRBV30 to TRBJ1-2, with D tentatively TRBD1 (5 bases). The CDR3 sequence is 12 residues long. V was clipped by 1 base and J by 7 bases, with 10 bases between them. Germline CDR1 GTSNPN, CDR2 SVGIG (reference sequence). The CDR3: CAWSADGGGYTF. The DNA of the CDR3 is TGTGCCTGGAGTGCCGACGGGGGTGGCTACACCTTC.

V is TRBV7-9 and J is TRBJ1-2; perhaps TRBD1 as D (5 bases). Looked up from germline, CDR1 is SEHNR and CDR2 is FQNEAQ (reference sequence). This CDR3 comprises 13 residues. V was pared by 5 bases and J by 9 bases, with 16 bases between. In nucleotides, the CDR3 is TGTGCCAGCAGCCCAACCGGGGGGTTGAGCTACACCTTC. Translation gives CASSPTGGLSYTF. The entire variable domain, with the rest obtained from reference TRBV7-9 and TRBJ1-2, is as follows: DTGVSQNPRHKITKRGQNVTFRCDPISEHNRLYWYRQTLGQGPEFLTYFQNEAQLEKSRLLSDRFSAERPKGSFSTLEIQRTEQGDSAMYLCASSPTGGLSYTFGSGTRLTVV.

V and J are TRBV18 and TRBJ2-2, with D possibly matching TRBD2 (6 bases). Germline loops: CDR1 KGHSH, CDR2 LQKENI. Trimming took off 2 bases at V and 0 bases at J, with 13 bases between the two ends. This CDR3 comprises 17 residues. DNA of the CDR3: TGTGCCAGCTCACCATGGGGGGTCGGAGCGAACACCGGGGAGCTGTTTTTT. Amino acid sequence: CASSPWGVGANTGELFF.

The table lists this clone with a few counts. DNA for the CDR3: TGTGCCAGTAGTATCGGCGACAGGAACACTGAAGCTTTCTTT. Amino acids: CASSIGDRNTEAFF. The rearrangement links TRBV19 to TRBJ1-1, with a possible D match to TRBD1 (5 bases). V lost 3 bases and J lost 1, with 9 bases in between. Germline V gene lookup returns CDR1 LNHDA and CDR2 SQIVND (reference sequence). The CDR3 is made up of 14 amino acids.

The V gene is TRBV19, the J gene TRBJ2-3; 7 nucleotides line up with TRBD2. CDR1 is LNHDA, CDR2 SQIVND, per germline (reference sequence). After removal of 8 bases from V and 3 bases from J, the junction contained 5 bases not matched to a gene. The CDR3 consists of 13 residues. CDR3 protein: CASEIAGTDTQYF. CDR3 bases: TGTGCCAGTGAGATAGCGGGTACAGATACGCAGTATTTT.

V is TRBV6-1 and J is TRBJ1-2; no clear D gene. The CDR3 length is 15 residues. Germline CDR1 and CDR2: MNHNS and SASEGT. V lost 1 base and J 4 bases, leaving 13 bases between the germline ends. The CDR3 DNA is TGTGCCAGCAGTGAAGGGCCTGTAGAGGTCTATGGCTACACCTTC. This gives the protein CASSEGPVEVYGYTF.

The chain is built from TRBV7-9 and TRBJ1-1; a weak D match, TRBD1 (5 bases). This CDR3 comprises 12 residues. The V end lost 4 bases, the J end lost 7 bases, and 10 bases lay between the germline ends. Per germline, CDR1 SEHNR and CDR2 FQNEAQ (reference sequence). CDR3 nucleotides: TGTGCCAGCAGCTCCAAGGGGCGTGAAGCTTTCTTT. Protein product: CASSSKGREAFF. The variable domain in full, completed from reference TRBV7-9 and TRBJ1-1, reads DTGVSQNPRHKITKRGQNVTFRCDPISEHNRLYWYRQTLGQGPEFLTYFQNEAQLEKSRLLSDRFSAERPKGSFSTLEIQRTEQGDSAMYLCASSSKGREAFFGQGTRLTVV.